A selection of T cell receptor beta chains follows, all from one sample in a study of regulatory T cells in long-lasting Graves disease. Using its own MiXCR run on the multiplex PCR reads, TCRdb lists one record per CDR3 protein. Of about 450,000 distinct CDR3 sequences detected, around 17% appear once; the ten largest clones hold around 10%. These data were likewise used in another study, on T cells in Graves' hyperthyroidism and ophthalmopathy.

Specimen: peripheral blood mononuclear cells (PBMCs), collected at new diagnosis, from a patient treated with antithyroid drugs. The receptors shown here come from a woman in her 30s with Graves disease. The CDR3 runs from the conserved cysteine through the conserved F or W. The D gene is left open where the match is weak. Not every row has a clone size; where given, it reads once, few, many or a size class.

D,J,size,V,DNA,CDR3
.,TRBJ2-1,.,TRBV6-1,TGTGCCAGCAGCACCGACTGGAATGAGCAGTTCTTC,CASSTDWNEQFF
.,TRBJ1-5,many,TRBV28,TGTGCCAGCAGTTTATATGCCAACAATCAGCCCCAGCATTTT,CASSLYANNQPQHF
.,TRBJ2-7,many,TRBV28,.,CASSSSRTSVTYEQYF
TRBD1,TRBJ2-5,many,TRBV3-1,TGTGCCAGCAGCCGAGGGACAGGGGGGCCCCAAGAGACCCAGTACTTC,CASSRGTGGPQETQYF
.,TRBJ2-3,many,TRBV7-8,TGTGCCAGCAGCCTGAGAAAGGGACAAAAACTCACAGATACGCAGTATTTT,CASSLRKGQKLTDTQYF
TRBD2,TRBJ2-3,few,TRBV19,TGTGCCAGTAGTACTAGCGGCCCCCCATCGATGGATACGCAGTATTTT,CASSTSGPPSMDTQYF
.,TRBJ2-2,.,TRBV2,TGTGCCAGCAGACTTGGCGTTGGGGGGGAGCTGTTTTTT,CASRLGVGGELFF
.,TRBJ2-7,many,TRBV20-1,TGCAGTGCTAGATTTCCGGGACAAGACTACGAGCAGTACTTC,CSARFPGQDYEQYF
.,TRBJ1-1,.,TRBV19,TGTGCCAGTAGTATTTTTGGGGTTCAAGCTGAAGCTTTCTTT,CASSIFGVQAEAFF
.,TRBJ2-7,many,TRBV11-2,TGTGCCAGCAGCCCCGCCCGTCGTGCATCCTACGAGCAGTACTTC,CASSPARRASYEQYF
.,TRBJ2-5,few,TRBV7-9,TGTGCCAGCAGCTCCCAGGTAGGGGAGACCCAGTACTTC,CASSSQVGETQYF
.,TRBJ2-7,.,TRBV6-2/TRBV6-3,TGTGCCAGCAGAAATGCGGCCGAGCAGTACTTC,CASRNAAEQYF
.,TRBJ2-5,.,TRBV10-1,TGCGCCAGCAGCCCGGACAGTAACGAAGAGACCCAGTACTTC,CASSPDSNEETQYF
TRBD1,TRBJ1-4,few,TRBV27,TGTGCCAGCAGTTTTGGTTGGTACAGGGGGGCAACTAATGAAAAACTGTTTTTT,CASSFGWYRGATNEKLFF
TRBD1,TRBJ1-5,many,TRBV27,TGTGCCAGCAGTTTAGGCAGGGGGTATGGCAATCAGCCCCAGCATTTT,CASSLGRGYGNQPQHF
.,TRBJ2-2,few,TRBV20-1,TGCAGTGCTCAAACCCCGGACCGAGGCACCGGGGAGCTGTTTTTT,CSAQTPDRGTGELFF
.,TRBJ2-2,.,TRBV10-3,TGTGCCATCAGTGAGTTTACTAGCTTAAAGAACACCGGGGAGCTGTTTTTT,CAISEFTSLKNTGELFF
.,TRBJ1-1,few,TRBV12-5,TGTGCTAGTGGTTTGTACGGGGAGAACACTGAAGCTTTCTTT,CASGLYGENTEAFF
.,TRBJ2-3,many,TRBV6-2/TRBV6-3,TGTGCCAGCAGTTACTCAGAGGACGACACAGATACGCAGTATTTT,CASSYSEDDTDTQYF
.,TRBJ2-1,.,TRBV24-1,TGTGCCGTCCAGGCTACCTACGACTACAATGAGCAGTTCTTC,CAVQATYDYNEQFF
TRBD1,TRBJ2-3,many,TRBV20-1,TGCAGTGCTAGAGATCCGGGTAGGACAGGAGGCACAGATACGCAGTATTTT,CSARDPGRTGGTDTQYF
.,TRBJ2-4,many,TRBV12-3/TRBV12-4,TGTGCCATTCAGGGGAGGAGGACAAACATTCAGTACTTC,CAIQGRRTNIQYF
.,TRBJ1-1,many,TRBV18,TGTGCCAGCTCACCAGGTCATGGAGAGAACACTGAAGCTTTCTTT,CASSPGHGENTEAFF
.,TRBJ2-5,many,TRBV2,TGTGCCAGCAGGGGCCAGGGACTTGATCGAGAGACCCAGTACTTC,CASRGQGLDRETQYF
.,TRBJ1-6,few,TRBV5-1,TGCGCCAGCAGCTTGGAGGGGGGCAAAAGTTCACCCCTCCACTTT,CASSLEGGKSSPLHF
TRBD1,TRBJ2-7,many,TRBV6-2/TRBV6-3,TGTGCCAGCAGTGACCCGGGACAGGGAGCCTACGAGCAGTACTTC,CASSDPGQGAYEQYF
.,TRBJ2-7,many,TRBV5-1,TGCGCCAGCAGTGACCCTACTTCCCCCGGCGAGCAGTACTTC,CASSDPTSPGEQYF
.,TRBJ1-2,few,TRBV15,TGTGCCACCAGCAGAGATCCAGCGTCGAGAGAGGGCTACACCTTC,CATSRDPASREGYTF
TRBD2,TRBJ2-1,many,TRBV28,TGTGCCAGCAGTTCTGGGACTAGCCGGAGGTACAATGAGCAGTTCTTC,CASSSGTSRRYNEQFF
TRBD2,TRBJ2-1,many,TRBV20-1,TGCAGTGCTAGTCGACTAGCGGTATACAATGAGCAGTTCTTC,CSASRLAVYNEQFF
.,TRBJ1-1,many,TRBV28,TGTGCCAGCAAGGCCCTTCTGGGGACCGGCGGCACTGAAGCTTTCTTT,CASKALLGTGGTEAFF
.,TRBJ2-4,many,TRBV7-9,TGTGCCAGCAGCTCTTTCGGATCGAGGGGGACCAAAAACATTCAGTACTTC,CASSSFGSRGTKNIQYF
.,TRBJ2-3,few,TRBV19,TGTGCCAGTAATTGGCGGGGAAACACAGATACGCAGTATTTT,CASNWRGNTDTQYF
.,TRBJ2-1,many,TRBV10-3,TGTGCCATCAGTGAGTCGCCACAGAGGGCGAATGAGCAGTTCTTC,CAISESPQRANEQFF
TRBD1,TRBJ1-1,.,TRBV29-1,TGCACCTCTGACGACAGGGTGACCACTGAAGCTTTCTTT,CTSDDRVTTEAFF
.,TRBJ1-1,many,TRBV7-8,TGTGCCAGCAGCTTAGCGGGAGGTTCGGAAGCTTTCTTT,CASSLAGGSEAFF
TRBD2,TRBJ2-1,many,TRBV20-1,TGCAGTGCTACGAAACTAGCGGGCCCCGGTGGGCAGTTCTTC,CSATKLAGPGGQFF
.,TRBJ2-6,many,TRBV20-1,TGCAGTGCTGAGAAGGGCTCTGGGGCCAACGTCCTGACTTTC,CSAEKGSGANVLTF
.,TRBJ1-5,once,TRBV6-5,TGTGCCAGCAGTTACTATGGATATCAGCCCCAGCATTTT,CASSYYGYQPQHF
.,TRBJ1-2,many,TRBV28,TGTGCCCTTCGAGAGGCAGGGCCTTATCGAAGCTACACCTTC,CALREAGPYRSYTF
.,TRBJ2-5,many,TRBV6-1,TGTGCCAGCAGTGTGGCAGTCCAAGAGACCCAGTACTTC,CASSVAVQETQYF
TRBD1,TRBJ1-5,.,TRBV6-1,TGTGCCAGCACCCGAGGACAGGGGCGGCAGCCCCAGCATTTT,CASTRGQGRQPQHF
.,TRBJ2-7,few,TRBV29-1,TGCAGCGTTGAAGGGGTTTCGGGGGCCTTTTCCTACGAGCAGTACTTC,CSVEGVSGAFSYEQYF
.,TRBJ2-7,.,TRBV7-2,TGTGCCAGCAGCCGTGCAGGTTCGGCTTACCGGACTCGACAGTACGAGCAGTACTTC,CASSRAGSAYRTRQYEQYF
TRBD2,TRBJ2-3,many,TRBV11-3,TGTGCCAGCAGCCCGGGACTAGCGGGAGCCACAGATACGCAGTATTTT,CASSPGLAGATDTQYF
.,TRBJ1-1,few,TRBV19,TGTGCCAGTAGTATATCCGAGAACACTGAAGCTTTCTTT,CASSISENTEAFF
TRBD2,TRBJ2-1,many,TRBV28,TGTGCCAGCAGTTTATCCCCGGGGGGGCCTTACAATGAGCAGTTCTTC,CASSLSPGGPYNEQFF
.,TRBJ2-7,many,TRBV3-1,TGTGCCAGCAGATCCGAGTCGGGCGAGCAGTACTTC,CASRSESGEQYF
.,TRBJ2-7,.,TRBV6-1,TGTGCCAGCAGCCAGCACAGGTCGGGGCAGTACTTC,CASSQHRSGQYF
.,TRBJ2-5,many,TRBV11-2,TGTGCCAGCAGCTTATTGGTCCCCTTGGAGACCCAGTACTTC,CASSLLVPLETQYF
TRBD2,TRBJ2-7,.,TRBV28,TGTGCCAGCAGCCTGCTTGTGAGCGGGAGATACGAGCAGTACTTC,CASSLLVSGRYEQYF
.,TRBJ2-3,many,TRBV11-2,TGTGCCAGCAACTGGGGCGCGAGCACAGATACGCAGTATTTT,CASNWGASTDTQYF
TRBD1,TRBJ2-7,many,TRBV27,TGTGCCAGCAGTCAGACAGGGCTGTCTTACGAGCAGTACTTC,CASSQTGLSYEQYF
.,TRBJ2-5,few,TRBV7-2,TGTGCCAGCAGCCGAGCTCAAGAGACCCAGTACTTC,CASSRAQETQYF
.,TRBJ2-2,.,TRBV30,TGTGCCTGGCAGGGGGGGAACACCGGGGAGCTGTTTTTT,CAWQGGNTGELFF